These T cell receptor beta chains were read from a single sample in a study of vaccination and CD4 T cells after COVID-19. Via MiXCR, TCRdb re-called the PCR reads, giving one row per CDR3 protein. Of about 14,000 distinct CDR3 sequences listed, around half are singletons. Their antigens are not known. This sample comprised CD4+ T cells from blood, cultured in vitro, obtained before SARS-CoV-2 vaccination. The receptors shown here come from a human donor who had recovered from COVID-19. Each CDR3 is given with its conserved first and last residue. The order of the fields is D gene, clone size, V gene, J gene, CDR3 protein, CDR3 DNA. A D gene is named only where the DNA matches it firmly. Clone sizes are given selectively: once, few, many, or a class where the clone is expanded.

D: NA
size: NA
V: TRBV7-9
J: TRBJ2-2
CDR3: CASSLGPDLNTGELFF
DNA: TGTGCCAGCAGCCTCGGGCCGGACCTGAACACCGGGGAGCTGTTTTTT

D: TRBD1
size: NA
V: TRBV7-2
J: TRBJ1-2
CDR3: CASSFRDSANYGYTF
DNA: TGTGCCAGCAGCTTCCGGGACAGCGCTAACTATGGCTACACCTTC

D: TRBD2
size: NA
V: TRBV20-1
J: TRBJ2-1
CDR3: CSARVPLAGVYNEQFF
DNA: TGCAGTGCTAGAGTCCCGCTAGCGGGGGTATACAATGAGCAGTTCTTC

D: TRBD2
size: NA
V: TRBV20-1
J: TRBJ2-3
CDR3: CSARNYLAGEVLDTQYF
DNA: TGCAGTGCTAGGAACTACCTAGCGGGAGAGGTATTGGATACGCAGTATTTT

D: TRBD1
size: few
V: TRBV27
J: TRBJ1-6
CDR3: CASSVPGDSNSPLHF
DNA: TGTGCCAGCAGTGTACCGGGGGACAGTAATTCACCCCTCCACTTT

D: TRBD2
size: NA
V: TRBV11-1
J: TRBJ2-2
CDR3: CASSFGLAGGPGELFF
DNA: TGTGCCAGCAGCTTCGGACTAGCGGGAGGACCCGGGGAGCTGTTTTTT

D: NA
size: NA
V: TRBV20-1
J: TRBJ2-3
CDR3: CSAGPYTQYF
DNA: TGCAGTGCTGGACCATATACGCAGTATTTT

D: NA
size: few
V: TRBV19
J: TRBJ2-6
CDR3: CASSRGTASSGANVLTF
DNA: TGTGCCAGTAGTCGGGGCACAGCTAGCTCTGGGGCCAACGTCCTGACTTTC

D: NA
size: few
V: TRBV6-1
J: TRBJ1-6
CDR3: CASTQPKSGADNSPLHF
DNA: TGTGCCAGCACCCAACCTAAATCGGGGGCCGATAATTCACCCCTCCACTTT

D: NA
size: NA
V: TRBV6-1
J: TRBJ1-1
CDR3: CASSETGTEAFF
DNA: TGTGCCAGCAGTGAGACGGGCACTGAAGCTTTCTTT

D: NA
size: few
V: TRBV5-4
J: TRBJ1-1
CDR3: CASSPGRGGKNTEAFF
DNA: TGTGCCAGCAGCCCGGGGCGGGGGGGGAAGAACACTGAAGCTTTCTTT

D: NA
size: NA
V: TRBV4-2
J: TRBJ1-1
CDR3: CASSQDIGFRTEAFF
DNA: TGTGCCAGCAGCCAAGATATCGGGTTTCGGACTGAAGCTTTCTTT

D: NA
size: few
V: TRBV20-1
J: TRBJ1-6
CDR3: CSARTAGDNSPLHF
DNA: TGCAGTGCCAGGACCGCCGGGGATAATTCACCCCTCCACTTT

D: NA
size: few
V: TRBV15
J: TRBJ2-7
CDR3: CATSIHQTGGSYEQYF
DNA: TGTGCCACCAGCATCCACCAGACAGGAGGCTCCTACGAGCAGTACTTC

D: NA
size: NA
V: TRBV7-2
J: TRBJ1-3
CDR3: CASRLTGGNTIYF
DNA: TGTGCCAGCAGGCTGACGGGGGGAAACACCATATATTTT

D: TRBD1
size: NA
V: TRBV10-3
J: TRBJ1-6
CDR3: CAIRDGQGSYNSPLHF
DNA: TGTGCCATCAGGGACGGACAGGGGTCCTATAATTCACCCCTCCACTTT

D: TRBD1
size: few
V: TRBV20-1
J: TRBJ1-1
CDR3: CSASRGGPTEAFF
DNA: TGCAGTGCTAGTAGAGGGGGCCCCACTGAAGCTTTCTTT

D: NA
size: NA
V: TRBV11-2
J: TRBJ1-1
CDR3: CASSFSGGEAFF
DNA: TGTGCCAGCAGCTTTTCGGGGGGTGAAGCTTTCTTT

D: NA
size: NA
V: TRBV20-1
J: TRBJ1-6
CDR3: CSARAGFNSPLHF
DNA: TGCAGTGCTAGGGCCGGGTTTAATTCGCCCCTCCACTTT

D: NA
size: NA
V: TRBV4-3
J: TRBJ1-2
CDR3: CASSRTVEGGYTF
DNA: TGCGCCAGCAGCCGTACAGTGGAGGGTGGCTACACCTTC

D: TRBD1
size: few
V: TRBV19
J: TRBJ1-6
CDR3: CASNHRDRDSPLHF
DNA: TGTGCCAGCAACCACCGGGACAGGGATTCACCCCTCCACTTT

D: NA
size: NA
V: TRBV27
J: TRBJ1-5
CDR3: CASSPLSNQPQHF
DNA: TGTGCCAGCAGTCCCCTTAGCAATCAGCCCCAGCATTTT

D: NA
size: NA
V: TRBV11-1
J: TRBJ1-6
CDR3: CASSLILGGGNSPLHF
DNA: TGTGCCAGCAGTTTAATATTAGGAGGGGGAAATTCACCCCTCCACTTT

D: NA
size: NA
V: TRBV4-2
J: TRBJ2-7
CDR3: CASSQGGSGAPYEQYF
DNA: TGTGCCAGCAGCCAAGGAGGATCCGGGGCCCCCTACGAGCAGTACTTC

D: TRBD1
size: NA
V: TRBV6-5
J: TRBJ1-1
CDR3: CASSYEQGAFGTEAFF
DNA: TGTGCCAGCAGTTACGAACAGGGGGCATTTGGCACTGAAGCTTTCTTT

D: TRBD2
size: once
V: TRBV20-1
J: TRBJ2-1
CDR3: CSARGGLAGINEQFF
DNA: TGCAGTGCTAGAGGTGGACTAGCGGGAATCAATGAGCAGTTCTTC

D: TRBD2
size: few
V: TRBV7-3
J: TRBJ2-1
CDR3: CASSDPFGRTPNEQFF
DNA: TGTGCCAGCAGCGACCCCTTCGGGAGGACCCCCAATGAGCAGTTCTTC

D: NA
size: NA
V: TRBV7-8
J: TRBJ1-1
CDR3: CASSLVGGGGTEAFF
DNA: TGTGCCAGCAGCTTAGTGGGCGGCGGAGGGACTGAAGCTTTCTTT

D: NA
size: few
V: TRBV12-3/TRBV12-4
J: TRBJ1-6
CDR3: CASSLGPSPLHF
DNA: TGTGCCAGCAGTTTAGGGCCCTCACCCCTCCACTTT

D: NA
size: few
V: TRBV28
J: TRBJ1-1
CDR3: CASSWGVVGNTEAFF
DNA: TGTGCCAGCAGCTGGGGGGTAGTGGGGAACACTGAAGCTTTCTTT